The clone carrying this T cell receptor (beta chain) was observed a handful of times. The study used a library that attached unique molecular identifiers to individual cDNA molecules. TCRdb re-called the RACE reads through MiXCR, storing one row per CDR3 protein. The table shows 110,000 to 150,000 distinct CDR3 sequences, with 10% to 15% occurring only once. This specimen belongs to a study of human T cells and chemical hapten exposure. As for time point: patch test 2, 6 weeks after DPC sensitization. Treatment specified: therapeutic diphenylcyclopropenone sensitization with weekly scalp DPC. This specimen was whole blood, taken in connection with sensitization to the hapten diphenylcyclopropenone (DPC). The receptor was derived from a woman between 50 and 59 years old with alopecia areata. Some clones in this sample may be carry-over from other donors' samples.

DNA for the CDR3: TGTGCCAGCAGTGGTGTACGTGGGGGCACTGAAGCTTTCTTT. Translated: CASSGVRGGTEAFF. The chain combines TRBV2 with TRBJ1-1, with D possibly matching TRBD1 (5 bases). Germline V lookup: CDR1 SNHLY, CDR2 FYNNEI. This CDR3 spans 14 amino acids. V was trimmed by 4 bases and J by 4 bases, leaving 13 bases between them.